The 12 T cell receptor beta chains in this list originate from one sample, sequenced in a study of cytomegalovirus exposure and HLA in healthy donors. PCR amplification relied on 60 Vbeta primers (plus 13 Jbeta primers). The data were produced by immunoSEQ multiplex PCR, yet TCRdb's version contains in-frame clones alone and is incomplete. Seen here are some 140,000 clones, over 70% observed once, and the top ten hold more than 0.85%. The specimen was PBMCs. These TCRs come from a man aged 18-30 years in good health and CMV-seronegative.

The rearrangement links TRBV6-5 to TRBJ1-1; D is unresolved. The CDR3 is 14 residues long. Between the trimmed V and J ends, which lost 2 bases and 3 bases, there was a span of 10 bases. CDR1 MNHEY and CDR2 SVGAGI come from the germline V gene. CDR3 sequence: CASSYRGTYTEAFF. The CDR3 bases are TGTGCCAGCAGTTACCGGGGTACCTACACTGAAGCTTTCTTT.

As for this clone: At one end, the junction sequence differs from germline, possibly due to a read error. This chain connects TRBV7-9 to TRBJ1-4, with D perhaps matching TRBD1 (5 bases). CDR1 and CDR2 from the germline V gene are SEHNR and FQNEAQ (reference sequence). This CDR3 comprises 14 residues. CDR3 loop: CSSSLGAGIEKLFF. CDR3 coding DNA: TGTTCCAGCAGCTTAGGGGCAGGGATCGAAAAACTGTTTTTT.

A few counts support this clone. This rearrangement joins TRBV4-1 to TRBJ1-2; D is unclear. CDR3 size: 16 residues. V dropped 0 bases and J dropped 4 bases, with 15 bases sitting between them. Germline-derived CDR1 and CDR2 are MGHRA and YSYEKL. As DNA, the CDR3 is TGCGCCAGCAGCCAAGATGTCCGGGAAACAACCTATGGCTACACCTTC. It translates to CASSQDVRETTYGYTF.

In its sample, this clone was seen once. The V call is TRBV10-3, the J call TRBJ2-3, with TRBD2 matching 9 bases. V shed 0 bases and J 8 bases; nucleotides not matched to a gene: 6. The germline gives CDR1 ENHRY, CDR2 SYGVKD. The CDR3 length is 15 residues. Written as DNA, the CDR3 is TGTGCCATCAGTGAGTCTGGCGGGGGGGGCGGTACGCAGTATTTT. Its translation is CAISESGGGGGTQYF.

The chain links TRBV11-2 to TRBJ2-1, with D unclear. The CDR3 has 13 amino acids. V was pared by 5 bases and J by 2 bases, with 7 bases between. CDR1 and CDR2 (germline): SGHAT, FQNNGV. CDR3 region: CASSAATYNEQFF. DNA of the CDR3: TGTGCCAGCAGCGCCGCTACCTACAATGAGCAGTTCTTC. Combining the CDR3 with reference TRBV11-2 and TRBJ2-1 gives the whole variable domain EAGVAQSPRYKIIEKRQSVAFWCNPISGHATLYWYQQILGQGPKLLIQFQNNGVVDDSQLPKDRFSAERLKGVDSTLKIQPAKLEDSAVYLCASSAATYNEQFFGPGTRLTVL.

This clone has only a few counts. This sequence joins TRBV6-5 and TRBJ2-1; D call uncertain. Germline lookup yields CDR1 MNHEY and CDR2 SVGAGI. The CDR3 sequence is 11 residues long. Trimming took 6 bases from V and 8 from J, leaving 8 bases between them. The CDR3 DNA is TGTGCCAGCAGGGAGTGGGATGAGCAGTTCTTC. Protein product: CASREWDEQFF.

V is TRBV4-3 and J is TRBJ2-1, with 9 bases fitting TRBD1. In germline, CDR1 is LGHNA, CDR2 YSLEER. The V and J ends lost 4 bases and 5 bases, in that order; junction bases with no gene match: 18. The CDR3 sequence is 19 residues long. The CDR3 region has the DNA TGCGCCAGCAGCCGATCGCTACCCCCCGGGACAGGGAAAAACAATGAGCAGTTCTTC. Residues: CASSRSLPPGTGKNNEQFF.

The chain couples TRBV5-1 to TRBJ1-1, with 8 bases identical to TRBD1. The CDR3 consists of 14 residues. Trimming took 5 bases from V and 4 from J; bases not matched to a gene: 7. In germline, CDR1 is SGHRS, CDR2 YFSETQ. In nucleotides, the CDR3 is TGCGCCAGCAGTAACACAGGGGGGGGCACTGAAGCTTTCTTT. Its protein is CASSNTGGGTEAFF.

The chain recombines TRBV19 with TRBJ1-2; the D gene is possibly TRBD1 (6 bases). The CDR3 is 15 residues long. The V and J ends lost 4 bases and 0 bases respectively, with 12 bases between them. CDR1 is LNHDA and CDR2 is SQIVND in the germline V gene (reference sequence). Written as DNA, the CDR3 is TGTGCCAGTAGTACAGGACAGCCTTCTAACTATGGCTACACCTTC. Translated: CASSTGQPSNYGYTF.

The rearrangement links TRBV7-9 to TRBJ1-1; 7 positions match TRBD1. The CDR3 runs 13 residues. V was pared by 4 bases and J by 4 bases, with 3 bases of the junction left unmatched. Germline V gene lookup returns CDR1 SEHNR and CDR2 FQNEAQ (reference sequence). CDR3 loop: CASSWDSSTEAFF. The DNA for the CDR3 is TGTGCCAGCAGCTGGGACAGTTCCACTGAAGCTTTCTTT.

CDR3 sequence: CASSPDSSTLYEQFF. The CDR3 DNA reads as TGTGCCAGCAGCCCGGACAGCTCAACTTTATATGAGCAGTTCTTC. The chain combines TRBV5-4 with TRBJ2-1; D possibly corresponds to TRBD1 (6 bases). V was trimmed by 4 bases and J by 8 bases, leaving 19 bases between them. This CDR3 spans 15 amino acids. The V gene's germline CDR1 is SGHNT and CDR2 YYREEE (reference sequence).

This rearrangement joins TRBV15 to TRBJ1-1; a weak D match, TRBD1 (6 bases). V lost 3 bases and J 6 bases, leaving 23 bases between the germline ends. The CDR3 is made up of 17 amino acids. Looked up from germline, CDR1 is LNHNV and CDR2 is YYDKDF (reference sequence). CDR3 sequence reads: CATSSARGGTVGAEAFF. The CDR3 DNA follows: TGTGCCACCAGCAGCGCCCGAGGGGGTACGGTTGGGGCTGAAGCTTTCTTT.